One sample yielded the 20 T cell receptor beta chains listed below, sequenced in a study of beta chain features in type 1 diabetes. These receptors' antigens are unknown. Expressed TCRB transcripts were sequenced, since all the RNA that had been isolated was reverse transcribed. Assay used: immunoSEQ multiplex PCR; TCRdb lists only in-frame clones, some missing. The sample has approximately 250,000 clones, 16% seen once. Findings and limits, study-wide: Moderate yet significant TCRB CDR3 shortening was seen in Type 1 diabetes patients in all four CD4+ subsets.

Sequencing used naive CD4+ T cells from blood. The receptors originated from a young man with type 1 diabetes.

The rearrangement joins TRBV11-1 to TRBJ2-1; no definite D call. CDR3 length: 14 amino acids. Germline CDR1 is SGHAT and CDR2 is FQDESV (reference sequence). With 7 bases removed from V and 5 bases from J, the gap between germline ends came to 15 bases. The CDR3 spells CASTRAGHNNEQFF. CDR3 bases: TGTGCCAGCACCCGAGCTGGTCATAACAATGAGCAGTTCTTC.

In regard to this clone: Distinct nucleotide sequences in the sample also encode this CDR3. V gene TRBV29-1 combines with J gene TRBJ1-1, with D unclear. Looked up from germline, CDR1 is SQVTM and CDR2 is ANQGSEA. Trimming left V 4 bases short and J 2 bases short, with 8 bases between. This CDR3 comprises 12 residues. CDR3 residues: CSVVPVNTEAFF. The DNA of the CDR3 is TGCAGCGTTGTACCGGTAAACACTGAAGCTTTCTTT. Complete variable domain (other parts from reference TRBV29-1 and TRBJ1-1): SAVISQKPSRDICQRGTSLTIQCQVDSQVTMMFWYRQQPGQSLTLIATANQGSEATYESGFVIDKFPISRPNLTFSTLTVSNMSPEDSSIYLCSVVPVNTEAFFGQGTRLTVV.

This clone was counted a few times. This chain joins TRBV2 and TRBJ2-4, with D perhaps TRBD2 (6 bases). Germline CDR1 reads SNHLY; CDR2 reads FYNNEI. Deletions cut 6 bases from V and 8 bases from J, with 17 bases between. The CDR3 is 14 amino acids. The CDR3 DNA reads TGTGCCAGCAGATTTGGCCAAGGAGGGGACATTCAGTACTTC. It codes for CASRFGQGGDIQYF.

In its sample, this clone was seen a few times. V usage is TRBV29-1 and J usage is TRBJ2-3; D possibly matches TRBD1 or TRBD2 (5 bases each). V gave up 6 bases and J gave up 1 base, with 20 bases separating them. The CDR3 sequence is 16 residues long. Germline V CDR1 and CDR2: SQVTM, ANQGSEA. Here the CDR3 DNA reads TGCAGCGTCGACCTTTTTTGGGGGTCGGGCACAGATACGCAGTATTTT. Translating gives CSVDLFWGSGTDTQYF.

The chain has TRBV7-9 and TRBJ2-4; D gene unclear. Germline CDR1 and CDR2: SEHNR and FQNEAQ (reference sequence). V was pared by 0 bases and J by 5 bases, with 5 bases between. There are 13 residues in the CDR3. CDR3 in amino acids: CASSLAPENIQYF. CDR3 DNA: TGTGCCAGCAGCTTAGCTCCCGAAAACATTCAGTACTTC.

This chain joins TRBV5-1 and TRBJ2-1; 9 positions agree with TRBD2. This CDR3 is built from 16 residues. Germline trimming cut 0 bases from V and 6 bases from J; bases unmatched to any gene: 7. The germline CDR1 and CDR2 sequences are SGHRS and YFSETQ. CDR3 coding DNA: TGCGCCAGCAGCTTGGGGTTAGCGGGAGTGCCCAATGAGCAGTTCTTC. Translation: CASSLGLAGVPNEQFF.

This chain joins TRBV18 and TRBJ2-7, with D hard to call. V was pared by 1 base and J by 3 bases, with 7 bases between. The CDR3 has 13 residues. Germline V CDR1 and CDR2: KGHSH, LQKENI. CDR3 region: CASSPQGFYEQYF. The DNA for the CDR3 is TGTGCCAGCTCACCACAAGGATTCTACGAGCAGTACTTC.

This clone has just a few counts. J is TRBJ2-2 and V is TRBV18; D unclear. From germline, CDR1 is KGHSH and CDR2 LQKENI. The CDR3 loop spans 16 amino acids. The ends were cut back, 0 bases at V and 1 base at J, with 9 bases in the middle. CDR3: CASSPPYSRNTGELFF. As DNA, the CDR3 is TGTGCCAGCTCACCACCCTACTCCAGGAACACCGGGGAGCTGTTTTTT.

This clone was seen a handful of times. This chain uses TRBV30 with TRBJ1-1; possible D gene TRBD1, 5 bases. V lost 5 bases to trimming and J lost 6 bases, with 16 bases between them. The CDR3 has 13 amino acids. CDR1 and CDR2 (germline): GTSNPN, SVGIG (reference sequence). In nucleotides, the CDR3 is TGTGCCTGGTCAACTCGGGACCAGGCTGAAGCTTTCTTT. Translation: CAWSTRDQAEAFF.

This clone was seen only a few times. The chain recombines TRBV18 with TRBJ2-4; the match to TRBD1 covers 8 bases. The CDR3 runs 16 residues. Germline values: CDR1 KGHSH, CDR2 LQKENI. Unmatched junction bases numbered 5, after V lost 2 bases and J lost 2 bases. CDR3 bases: TGTGCCAGCTCACCAAGGACAGGGTCATCCAAAAACATTCAGTACTTC. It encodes CASSPRTGSSKNIQYF.

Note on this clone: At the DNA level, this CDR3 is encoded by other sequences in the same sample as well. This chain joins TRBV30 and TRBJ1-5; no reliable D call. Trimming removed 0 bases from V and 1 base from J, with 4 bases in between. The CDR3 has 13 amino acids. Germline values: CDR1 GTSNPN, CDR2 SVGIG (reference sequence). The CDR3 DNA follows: TGTGCCTGGAGTGTACGGAGCAATCAGCCCCAGCATTTT. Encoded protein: CAWSVRSNQPQHF.

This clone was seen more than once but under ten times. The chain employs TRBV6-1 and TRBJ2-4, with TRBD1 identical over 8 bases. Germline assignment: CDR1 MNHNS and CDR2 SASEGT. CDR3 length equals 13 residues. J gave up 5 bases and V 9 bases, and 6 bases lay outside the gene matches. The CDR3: CASTDRGQNIQYF. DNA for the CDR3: TGTGCCAGTACTGACAGGGGACAAAACATTCAGTACTTC.

CDR3 sequence (DNA): TGTGCCATCAGCGGACCTTACAATGAGCAGTTCTTC. Residues: CAISGPYNEQFF. This chain joins TRBV10-3 and TRBJ2-1, with D hard to call. Trimming left V 6 bases short and J 4 bases short, with 7 bases between. The CDR3 length is 12 residues. Germline V gene data show CDR1 as ENHRY and CDR2 as SYGVKD.

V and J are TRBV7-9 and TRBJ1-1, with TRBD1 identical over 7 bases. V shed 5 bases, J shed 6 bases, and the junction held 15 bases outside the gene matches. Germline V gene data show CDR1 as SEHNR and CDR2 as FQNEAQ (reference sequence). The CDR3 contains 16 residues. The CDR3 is CASSVNRGSTSAEAFF. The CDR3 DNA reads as TGTGCCAGCAGCGTTAACAGGGGAAGTACGAGCGCTGAAGCTTTCTTT.

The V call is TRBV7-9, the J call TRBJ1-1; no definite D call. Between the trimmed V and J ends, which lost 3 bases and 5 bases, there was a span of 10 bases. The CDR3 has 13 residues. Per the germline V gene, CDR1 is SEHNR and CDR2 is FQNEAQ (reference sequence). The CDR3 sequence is CASSLGEGTEAFF. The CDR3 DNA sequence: TGTGCCAGCAGCTTGGGTGAAGGGACTGAAGCTTTCTTT.

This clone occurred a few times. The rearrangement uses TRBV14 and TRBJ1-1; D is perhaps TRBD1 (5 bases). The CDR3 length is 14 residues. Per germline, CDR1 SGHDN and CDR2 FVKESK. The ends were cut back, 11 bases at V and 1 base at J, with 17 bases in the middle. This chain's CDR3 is CAPPGGWRNTEAFF. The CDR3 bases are TGTGCCCCGCCCGGGGGTTGGAGGAACACTGAAGCTTTCTTT.

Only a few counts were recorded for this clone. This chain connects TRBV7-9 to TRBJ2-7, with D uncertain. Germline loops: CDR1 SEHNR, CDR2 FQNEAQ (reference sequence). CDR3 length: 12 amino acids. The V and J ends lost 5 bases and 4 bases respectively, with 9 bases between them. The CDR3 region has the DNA TGTGCCAGCAGCATATGGGGTTACGAGCAGTACTTC. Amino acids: CASSIWGYEQYF. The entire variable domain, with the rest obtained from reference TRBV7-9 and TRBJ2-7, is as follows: DTGVSQNPRHKITKRGQNVTFRCDPISEHNRLYWYRQTLGQGPEFLTYFQNEAQLEKSRLLSDRFSAERPKGSFSTLEIQRTEQGDSAMYLCASSIWGYEQYFGPGTRLTVT.

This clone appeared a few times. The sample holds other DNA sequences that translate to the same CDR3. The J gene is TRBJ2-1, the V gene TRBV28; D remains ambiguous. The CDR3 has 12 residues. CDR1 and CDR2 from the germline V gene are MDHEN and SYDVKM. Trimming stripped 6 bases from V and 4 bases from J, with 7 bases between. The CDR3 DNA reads TGTGCCAGCAGCCTGGGGTACAATGAGCAGTTCTTC. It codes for CASSLGYNEQFF.

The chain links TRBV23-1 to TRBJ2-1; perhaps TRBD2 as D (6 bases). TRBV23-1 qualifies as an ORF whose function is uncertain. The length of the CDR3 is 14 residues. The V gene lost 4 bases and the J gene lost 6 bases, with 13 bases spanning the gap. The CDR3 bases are TGCGCCAGCAGTCGTCTAGCGTTCAGCAATGAGCAGTTCTTC. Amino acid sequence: CASSRLAFSNEQFF.

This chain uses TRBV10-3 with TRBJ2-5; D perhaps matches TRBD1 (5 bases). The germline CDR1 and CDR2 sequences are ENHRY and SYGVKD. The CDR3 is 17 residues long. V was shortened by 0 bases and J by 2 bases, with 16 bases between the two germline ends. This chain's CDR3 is CAISESIGDSRQETQYF. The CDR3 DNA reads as TGTGCCATCAGTGAGTCGATAGGTGACAGTCGACAAGAGACCCAGTACTTC.